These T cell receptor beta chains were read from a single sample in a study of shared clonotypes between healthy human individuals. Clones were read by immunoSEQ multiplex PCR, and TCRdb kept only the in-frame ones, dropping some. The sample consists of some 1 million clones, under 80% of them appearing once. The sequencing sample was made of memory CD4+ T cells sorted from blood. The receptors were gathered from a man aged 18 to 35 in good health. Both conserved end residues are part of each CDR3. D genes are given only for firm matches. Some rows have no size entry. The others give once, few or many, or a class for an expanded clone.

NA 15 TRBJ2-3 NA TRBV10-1 TGCGCCAGCAGTCGGGATGTTAGTGGCCCAGATACGCAGTATTTT CASSRDVSGPDTQYF
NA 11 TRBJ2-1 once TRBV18 TGTGCCAGCTCACCAGAGTCTGAGCAGTTCTTC CASSPESEQFF
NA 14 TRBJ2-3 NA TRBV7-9 TGTGCCAGCAGCGTACTAAGGAGCACAGATACGCAGTATTTT CASSVLRSTDTQYF
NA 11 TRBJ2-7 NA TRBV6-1 TGTGCCAGTGGAGTATCCTACGAGCAGTACTTC CASGVSYEQYF
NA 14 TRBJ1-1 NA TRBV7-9 TGTGCCAGCAGCCTAAATACTGTCAACACTGAAGCTTTCTTT CASSLNTVNTEAFF
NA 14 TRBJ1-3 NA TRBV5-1 TGCGCCAGCAGCTCTTCAGGGTCTGAAAACACCATATATTTT CASSSSGSENTIYF
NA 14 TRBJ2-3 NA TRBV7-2 TGTGCCAGCAGCTTAGGATGGTACACCGATACGCAGTATTTT CASSLGWYTDTQYF
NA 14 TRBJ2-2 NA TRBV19 TGTGCCAGTACGGGAACAGGTGGGACCGGGGAGCTGTTTTTT CASTGTGGTGELFF
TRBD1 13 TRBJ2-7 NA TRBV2 TGTGCCAGCAGCAGGGACAGCGCCTACGAGCAGTACTTC CASSRDSAYEQYF
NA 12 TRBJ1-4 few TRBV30 TGTGCCTCCGGCACAGGGAATGAAAAACTGTTTTTT CASGTGNEKLFF
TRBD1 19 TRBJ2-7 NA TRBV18 TGTGCCAGCTCACCTAATCCCGCCGCCGGGACAGGTATCTCCTACGAGCAGTACTTC CASSPNPAAGTGISYEQYF
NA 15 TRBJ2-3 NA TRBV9 TGTGCCAGCAGCGTGCGGGGGCGAAGCACAGATACGCAGTATTTT CASSVRGRSTDTQYF
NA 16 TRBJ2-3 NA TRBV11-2 TGTGCCAGCAGCCCCCGGGCAGGTGGGCAGGTAGATACGCAGTATTTT CASSPRAGGQVDTQYF
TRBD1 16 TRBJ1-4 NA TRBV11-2 TGTGCCAGCTCGCAAGGGACAGGGGGCTTGGGTGAAAAACTGTTTTTT CASSQGTGGLGEKLFF
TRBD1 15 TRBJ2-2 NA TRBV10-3 TGTGCCATCAGTGAGAGGACAGGGTCCGGCGGGGAGCTGTTTTTT CAISERTGSGGELFF
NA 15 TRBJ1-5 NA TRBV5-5 TGTGCCAGCAGCTTGGGGTCAGTCTACAATCAGCCCCAGCATTTT CASSLGSVYNQPQHF
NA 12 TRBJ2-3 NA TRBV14 TGTGCCAGCAGCCAAGATCGAAATACGCAGTATTTT CASSQDRNTQYF
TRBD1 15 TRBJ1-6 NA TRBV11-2 TGTGCCAGCAGCTCGAGGGGACAGGGGGATTCACCCCTCCACTTT CASSSRGQGDSPLHF
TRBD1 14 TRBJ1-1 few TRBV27 TGTGCCAGTTCGCCCCGACAGGGAAGCACTGAAGCTTTCTTT CASSPRQGSTEAFF
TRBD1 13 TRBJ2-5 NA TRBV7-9 TGTGCCAGCAGCCCTGACAGGGTGGAGACCCAGTACTTC CASSPDRVETQYF
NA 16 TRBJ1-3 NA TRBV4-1 TGCGCCAGCAGCCAAGATAGCAGAGTTTCTGGAAACACCATATATTTT CASSQDSRVSGNTIYF
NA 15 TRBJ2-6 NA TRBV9 TGTGCCAGCAGCCCACTCCTCTCTGGGGCCAACGTCCTGACTTTC CASSPLLSGANVLTF
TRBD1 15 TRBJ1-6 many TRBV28 TGTGCCATCCGAGGGGGGACAGGGAATAATTCACCCCTCCACTTT CAIRGGTGNNSPLHF
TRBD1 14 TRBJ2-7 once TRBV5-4 TGTGCCAGCAGCCCACGGACAGGGATCAACGAGCAGTACTTC CASSPRTGINEQYF
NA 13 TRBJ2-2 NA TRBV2 TGTGCCAGCAGTGCCCGGAGGGACGGGGAGCTGTTTTTT CASSARRDGELFF
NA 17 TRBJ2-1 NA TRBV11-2 TGTGCCAGCAGCCGACTCCAGGAGGGCTCAAACTACAATGAGCAGTTCTTC CASSRLQEGSNYNEQFF
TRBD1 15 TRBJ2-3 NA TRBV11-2 TGTGCCAGCAGCCAAGCAAGGGGGCCCGCAGATACGCAGTATTTT CASSQARGPADTQYF
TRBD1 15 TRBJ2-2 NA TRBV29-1 TGCAGCGGTTCACGCGGGACAGGAACCACCGGGGAGCTGTTTTTT CSGSRGTGTTGELFF
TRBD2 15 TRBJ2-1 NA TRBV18 TGTGCCAGCTCCTTCACTAGCGGGAGTTATAATGAGCAGTTCTTC CASSFTSGSYNEQFF
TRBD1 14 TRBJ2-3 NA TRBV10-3 TGTGCCATCAGTCCGGGACAGGGGACAGATACGCAGTATTTT CAISPGQGTDTQYF
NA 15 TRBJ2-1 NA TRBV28 TGTGCCAGCAACAAGGGGCAGGGGTTTTACAATGAGCAGTTCTTC CASNKGQGFYNEQFF
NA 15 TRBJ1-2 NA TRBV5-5 TGTGCCAGCAGCCCTGGACCTCGGGAGATCTCTGGCTACACCTTC CASSPGPREISGYTF
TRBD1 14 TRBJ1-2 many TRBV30 TGTGCCTGGAGGTCACCGGGACAGGACTATGGCTACACCTTC CAWRSPGQDYGYTF
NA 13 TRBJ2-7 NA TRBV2 TGTGCCAGCAGTGCGGGGGGCGCCTACGAGCAGTACTTC CASSAGGAYEQYF